These 25 T cell receptor beta chains were all obtained from the same sample, sequenced in a study. TCRdb itself ran the 5' RACE reads through MiXCR, one entry per CDR3 protein. Of about 46,000 distinct CDR3 sequences in the sample, 25% to 30% are singletons; the top ten hold roughly 2%. Sequencing was carried out using naive CD4+ T cells sorted from blood. The subset: naive CD4+ T cells, CD4+CD45RA+CD25-. Every receptor here comes from a female donor with breast cancer.

This clonotype occurred many times. The chain couples TRBV6-6 to TRBJ1-2, with D perhaps TRBD1 (5 bases). This CDR3 has 17 amino acids. The germline V and J ends were trimmed by 6 bases and 0 bases, with 20 bases remaining between them. Germline CDR1 MNHNY, CDR2 SVGAGI (reference sequence). The CDR3: CASSASLTRGTNYGYTF. In nucleotides, the CDR3 is TGTGCCAGCAGCGCTTCTTTGACGCGGGGGACTAACTATGGCTACACCTTC.

The gene calls are TRBV3-1 and TRBJ2-1, with 9 positions matching TRBD2. CDR1 and CDR2 (germline): LGHDT, YNNKEL (reference sequence). V shed 4 bases, J shed 0 bases, and the junction held 7 bases outside the gene matches. The length of the CDR3 is 17 residues. The CDR3 here is CASSPPLAGDSYNEQFF. The DNA for the CDR3 is TGTGCCAGCAGCCCCCCCTTAGCGGGAGACTCCTACAATGAGCAGTTCTTC.

In its sample, this clonotype was seen a few times. The CDR3 sequence is CASSDGGAPYEQYF. CDR3 sequence (DNA): TGTGCCAGCAGTGATGGCGGGGCTCCCTACGAGCAGTACTTC. V and J are TRBV2 and TRBJ2-7, with D perhaps matching TRBD2 (6 bases). Germline loops: CDR1 SNHLY, CDR2 FYNNEI. The CDR3 runs 14 residues. With 3 bases removed from V and 2 bases from J, the gap between germline ends came to 11 bases.

Comments on this clonotype: Possible read error: a much larger clone is one base away. As the CDR3 is not closed by the conserved phenylalanine or tryptophan, this likely results from a read error. V usage is TRBV9 and J usage is TRBJ2-3, with 13 bases lining up with TRBD2. The length of the CDR3 is 16 residues. Germline assignment: CDR1 SGDLS and CDR2 YYNGEE. J was trimmed by 5 bases and V by 1 base; bases with no gene match: 4. DNA for the CDR3: TGTGCCAGCAGCGTAACTAGCGGGAGGGCAGGAGATACGCAGTATATT. Protein: CASSVTSGRAGDTQYI.

This clonotype was seen only a few times. The chain links TRBV3-1 to TRBJ2-7; D is possibly TRBD1 (6 bases). Germline V gives CDR1 LGHDT, CDR2 YNNKEL (reference sequence). CDR3 size: 16 residues. With 7 bases removed from V and 3 bases from J, the gap between germline ends came to 22 bases. CDR3 nucleotide sequence: TGTGCCAGCACCCCATCAGTCCGGGACATTGGCTACGAGCAGTACTTC. This encodes CASTPSVRDIGYEQYF.

This chain connects TRBV9 to TRBJ2-7; D possibly corresponds to TRBD2 (5 bases). Germline lookup yields CDR1 SGDLS and CDR2 YYNGEE. The V and J ends lost 0 bases and 2 bases respectively, with 12 bases between them. The CDR3 covers 15 residues. CDR3 in DNA: TGTGCCAGCAGCGTAGGGGCGGGCGACCCCTACGAGCAGTACTTC. This codes for CASSVGAGDPYEQYF.

The chain combines TRBV12-3 or TRBV12-4 with TRBJ1-2; D might be TRBD1 (5 bases). The CDR3 contains 13 residues. V shed 4 bases and J shed 4 bases, with 10 bases lying between them. The CDR3 protein is CASSSPGVYGYTF. The CDR3 DNA reads as TGTGCCAGCAGTTCCCCGGGGGTCTATGGCTACACCTTC.

This clonotype has a count of ten or more. The rearrangement uses TRBV20-1 and TRBJ2-1, with D perhaps TRBD2 (6 bases). Trimming took off 6 bases at V and 7 bases at J, with 22 bases between the two ends. This CDR3 spans 15 amino acids. Germline V gene data show CDR1 as DFQATT and CDR2 as SNEGSKA (reference sequence). The CDR3 bases are TGCAGTGCGCGTCGACCCCGGGGCGCGGGGAATGAGCAGTTCTTC. This gives the protein CSARRPRGAGNEQFF.

There are a few counts of this clonotype. The conserved final phenylalanine or tryptophan is absent from the CDR3, which likely points to a read error. The chain employs TRBV11-2 and TRBJ2-7, with TRBD2 matching over 11 bases. Germline values: CDR1 SGHAT, CDR2 FQNNGV. This CDR3 is built from 17 residues. Trimming cost V 0 bases and J 6 bases; bases outside gene matches: 10. In DNA form, the CDR3 reads TGTGCCAGCAGCTTAGATCGGAGGCTAGCGGGGGGAAGCGAGCAGTACCTC. Its protein is CASSLDRRLAGGSEQYL.

In its sample, this clonotype was seen a few times. This chain links TRBV28 with TRBJ2-7, with TRBD1 identical over 10 bases. V shed 6 bases and J 3 bases; nucleotides not matched to a gene: 8. The CDR3 spans 15 residues. Germline values: CDR1 MDHEN, CDR2 SYDVKM. The CDR3 loop reads CASSPRDRGYYEQYF. DNA for the CDR3: TGTGCCAGCAGCCCCCGGGACAGGGGTTACTACGAGCAGTACTTC.

The chain couples TRBV6-5 to TRBJ1-4; D is uncertain. Trimming removed 6 bases at V and 6 bases at J, with 8 bases between. In germline, CDR1 is MNHEY, CDR2 SVGAGI. This CDR3 has 12 residues. The CDR3 is CASRNRDEKLFF. The CDR3 DNA reads TGTGCCAGCAGGAATCGGGATGAAAAACTGTTTTTT.

The CDR3 is CASSPIPIGTDTQYF. Written as DNA, the CDR3 is TGTGCCAGCAGCCCAATTCCCATCGGCACAGATACGCAGTATTTT. The chain couples TRBV7-9 to TRBJ2-3; D remains ambiguous. The germline V gene encodes CDR1 SEHNR and CDR2 FQNEAQ (reference sequence). This CDR3 region has 15 residues. V was clipped by 5 bases and J by 1 base, with 13 bases between them.

The V call is TRBV9, the J call TRBJ1-1, with D tentatively TRBD1 (5 bases). V lost 0 bases and J 7 bases, leaving 13 bases between the germline ends. The CDR3 is made up of 14 amino acids. CDR1 is SGDLS and CDR2 is YYNGEE in the germline V gene. The CDR3 sequence is CASSVEGTEDEAFF. The CDR3 coding sequence is TGTGCCAGCAGCGTAGAAGGGACCGAAGATGAAGCTTTCTTT.

The gene calls are TRBV18 and TRBJ1-2, with D possibly matching TRBD1 (5 bases). Germline V CDR1 and CDR2: KGHSH, LQKENI. The CDR3 is made up of 14 amino acids. The V and J ends lost 3 bases and 2 bases respectively, with 10 bases between them. The CDR3 spells CASSPGTANYGYTF. The CDR3 nucleotides are TGTGCCAGCTCACCTGGGACGGCAAACTATGGCTACACCTTC.

The chain combines TRBV30 with TRBJ1-4; 8 positions match TRBD1. The ends lost 3 bases at V and 7 bases at J; junction bases unmatched: 4. Germline loops: CDR1 GTSNPN, CDR2 SVGIG (reference sequence). This CDR3 comprises 13 residues. The CDR3 reads CAWRGTGLEKLFF. The DNA for the CDR3 is TGTGCCTGGAGAGGGACAGGCCTTGAAAAACTGTTTTTT.

This clonotype came up a few times. The chain uses TRBV4-1 and TRBJ2-4; 7 bases align to TRBD1. Germline V gene data show CDR1 as MGHRA and CDR2 as YSYEKL. The V and J ends lost 0 bases and 3 bases, in that order; junction bases with no gene match: 5. The CDR3 has 16 amino acids. In nucleotides, the CDR3 is TGCGCCAGCAGCCAAGAAGGGCAGGGGGTCAAAAACATTCAGTACTTC. Translated: CASSQEGQGVKNIQYF.

This clonotype is classed as medium-sized (0.01 to 0.1%). Mismatch with germline at one junction end may stem from a read error. The chain recombines TRBV15 with TRBJ2-7; TRBD2 aligns across 12 bases. This CDR3 comprises 14 residues. Germline loops: CDR1 LNHNV, CDR2 YYDKDF (reference sequence). CDR3 amino acids: CATSRDWTSGTRVF. The CDR3 nucleotides read TGTGCCACCAGCAGAGATTGGACTAGCGGGACGAGAGTCTTC.

J is TRBJ2-3 and V is TRBV20-1; D tentatively fits TRBD1 or TRBD2 (5 bases each). Trimming shortened V by 6 bases and J by 1 base, and 14 bases separated the two germline ends. The CDR3 is 14 residues long. Per the germline V gene, CDR1 is DFQATT and CDR2 is SNEGSKA (reference sequence). This CDR3 reads CSANPGLGTDTQYF. The CDR3 bases are TGCAGTGCCAACCCGGGGCTTGGCACAGATACGCAGTATTTT.

This CDR3 is CASSESTGGEETQYF. CDR3 DNA: TGTGCCAGCAGTGAAAGTACCGGGGGGGAAGAGACCCAGTACTTC. The rearrangement links TRBV2 to TRBJ2-5; 8 nucleotides align to TRBD2. CDR1 and CDR2 (germline): SNHLY, FYNNEI. The V gene end was trimmed by 2 bases and the J gene end by 3 bases; junction bases not matched to a gene: 5. The CDR3 is 15 amino acids.

This chain links TRBV2 with TRBJ2-2; a weak D match, TRBD2 (6 bases). Germline V gene data show CDR1 as SNHLY and CDR2 as FYNNEI. CDR3 length: 15 residues. The V end lost 1 base, the J end lost 4 bases, and 10 bases lay between the germline ends. The chain's CDR3 is CASSEVRLGTGELFF. In DNA form, the CDR3 reads TGTGCCAGCAGTGAAGTAAGACTAGGCACCGGGGAGCTGTTTTTT.

Ten or more counts support this clonotype. The chain combines TRBV18 with TRBJ2-5; 12 bases align to TRBD1. Losses at the gene ends were 6 bases for V and 7 bases for J; bases not matched to a gene: 12. Germline-derived CDR1 and CDR2 are KGHSH and LQKENI. The CDR3 contains 16 residues. This chain's CDR3 is CASSPEGQGASGTQYF. CDR3 nucleotide sequence: TGTGCCAGCTCCCCAGAGGGACAGGGGGCCTCAGGGACCCAGTACTTC.

This clonotype qualifies as medium-sized. The V call is TRBV29-1, the J call TRBJ2-4; 7 bases match TRBD1. Germline CDR1 SQVTM, CDR2 ANQGSEA. CDR3 length equals 14 residues. Germline trimming cut 7 bases from V and 1 base from J; bases unmatched to any gene: 7. The CDR3 DNA sequence: TGCAGCGGAACAGGGGCCGGGGCCAAAAACATTCAGTACTTC. Protein sequence: CSGTGAGAKNIQYF.

This clonotype showed up just a few times. The V and J genes are TRBV4-3 and TRBJ2-3; the D gene is possibly TRBD2 (5 bases). The CDR3 is 16 residues long. CDR1 LGHNA and CDR2 YSLEER come from the germline V gene. V was trimmed by 4 bases and J by 3 bases, leaving 17 bases between them. CDR3: CASSPLKGGGTDTQYF. The CDR3 bases are TGCGCCAGCAGCCCACTAAAAGGCGGAGGTACAGATACGCAGTATTTT.

This clonotype was detected only a few times. This chain joins TRBV5-1 and TRBJ2-5; 11 bases fit TRBD1. The junction had 14 bases not matched to a gene; V was cut back by 4 bases and J by 3 bases. The CDR3 extends over 18 amino acids. In germline, CDR1 is SGHRS, CDR2 YFSETQ. The CDR3 DNA sequence: TGCGCCAGCAGCCACGGACAGGGGGCGCGGATTAATGAAGAGACCCAGTACTTC. Translating gives CASSHGQGARINEETQYF.

About this clonotype: At one of its ends the junction is not consistent with the germline gene, which may arise from a read error. The chain recombines TRBV20-1 with TRBJ2-1; 8 bases are shared with TRBD2. The germline V gene encodes CDR1 DFQATT and CDR2 SNEGSKA (reference sequence). The CDR3 contains 15 residues. In DNA, the CDR3 is TGCAGTGCAACACCACTAGCGGATACGTACAATAAGCAGTTCTTC. As protein: CSATPLADTYNKQFF.